One sample yielded the 32 T cell receptor beta chains listed below, sequenced in a study of siplizumab effects on memory and regulatory T cells. Profiling relied on immunoSEQ multiplex PCR, and the TCRdb table lists in-frame clones only, not all of them. The table lists around 100,000 clones, around nine tenths of them singletons. The material sequenced was CD4+ T cells sorted from blood. The receptors here all came from a human donor in good health.

This chain joins TRBV19 and TRBJ2-1; either TRBD1 or TRBD2 may supply D (5 bases each). V dropped 5 bases and J dropped 8 bases, with 19 bases sitting between them. Germline lookup yields CDR1 LNHDA and CDR2 SQIVND (reference sequence). CDR3 length: 15 amino acids. CDR3: CASSRWGSQDYEQFF. The CDR3 DNA sequence: TGTGCCAGTAGTCGGTGGGGGTCACAAGACTATGAGCAGTTCTTC.

The V gene is TRBV6-1, the J gene TRBJ1-5; D gene uncertain. CDR3 length equals 14 residues. V lost 7 bases and J lost 0, with 10 bases in between. The germline V gene has CDR1 MNHNS and CDR2 SASEGT. The CDR3 sequence is CASNLELSNQPQHF. The CDR3 DNA is TGTGCCAGCAACCTAGAGCTTAGCAATCAGCCCCAGCATTTT.

The chain combines TRBV5-6 with TRBJ2-7; D may match TRBD1 or TRBD2 (5 bases each). Per germline, CDR1 SGHDT and CDR2 YYEEEE. The CDR3 is 13 residues long. Trimming left V 0 bases short and J 3 bases short, with 7 bases between. The CDR3 DNA is TGTGCCAGCAGCTTGGGTGGGGGCTACGAGCAGTACTTC. It codes for CASSLGGGYEQYF.

V usage is TRBV7-9 and J usage is TRBJ1-1, with 8 positions matching TRBD1. The CDR3 extends over 15 amino acids. Trimming removed 3 bases from V and 7 bases from J; junction bases left unmatched: 10. The germline CDR1 and CDR2 sequences are SEHNR and FQNEAQ (reference sequence). The CDR3 spells CASSFLRSDRDEAFF. CDR3 bases: TGTGCCAGCAGCTTCCTACGTTCGGACAGGGATGAAGCTTTCTTT. The entire variable domain, with the rest obtained from reference TRBV7-9 and TRBJ1-1, is as follows: DTGVSQNPRHKITKRGQNVTFRCDPISEHNRLYWYRQTLGQGPEFLTYFQNEAQLEKSRLLSDRFSAERPKGSFSTLEIQRTEQGDSAMYLCASSFLRSDRDEAFFGQGTRLTVV.

This chain joins TRBV28 and TRBJ1-5; D gene uncertain. V lost 3 bases to trimming and J lost 0 bases, with 9 bases between them. CDR1 is MDHEN and CDR2 is SYDVKM in the germline V gene. The CDR3 totals 15 residues. As DNA, the CDR3 is TGTGCCAGCAGTTTGGGGATAAATAGCAATCAGCCCCAGCATTTT. Its translation: CASSLGINSNQPQHF.

The V gene is TRBV15, the J gene TRBJ1-6; no firm D call. Trimming pared 3 bases from V and 8 bases from J, leaving 14 bases between. Germline CDR1 LNHNV, CDR2 YYDKDF (reference sequence). The CDR3 is made up of 15 amino acids. The DNA for the CDR3 is TGTGCCACCAGCAGGGTATTCTCAAGGGATTCACCCCTCCACTTT. It specifies CATSRVFSRDSPLHF. Variable domain in full (rest from reference TRBV15 and TRBJ1-6): DAMVIQNPRYQVTQFGKPVTLSCSQTLNHNVMYWYQQKSSQAPKLLFHYYDKDFNNEADTPDNFQSRRPNTSFCFLDIRSPGLGDTAMYLCATSRVFSRDSPLHFGNGTRLTVT.

The chain recombines TRBV7-9 with TRBJ2-2, with D possibly TRBD1 on 6 matching bases. V was clipped by 4 bases and J by 6 bases, with 18 bases between them. This CDR3 has 16 amino acids. Germline V gene sequence: CDR1 SEHNR, CDR2 FQNEAQ (reference sequence). The CDR3 reads CASSSKNRVFPGELFF. The CDR3 DNA is TGTGCCAGCAGCTCCAAAAACAGGGTTTTTCCCGGGGAGCTGTTTTTT.

This clone was picked up a small number of times. The CDR3 bases are TGTGCCAGCAGCTTTCTAGGAACAGGGCTGAACACTGAAGCTTTCTTT. It encodes CASSFLGTGLNTEAFF. V is TRBV5-4 and J is TRBJ1-1; a possible D gene is TRBD1 (6 bases). The V and J ends lost 2 bases and 0 bases respectively, with 14 bases between them. CDR3 length: 16 amino acids. In germline, CDR1 is SGHNT, CDR2 YYREEE (reference sequence).

This clone occurred once. The V call is TRBV4-2, the J call TRBJ1-2, with D tentatively TRBD1 (5 bases). Germline V gene sequence: CDR1 LGHNA, CDR2 YNFKEQ. Trimming took off 4 bases at V and 4 bases at J, with 10 bases between the two ends. The CDR3 consists of 13 residues. The CDR3 nucleotides read TGTGCCAGCAGCCGGGACGCTACCTATGGCTACACCTTC. This gives the protein CASSRDATYGYTF.

Comment on this clone: The sample holds other DNA sequences that translate to the same CDR3. This chain links TRBV5-1 with TRBJ2-7, with D possibly being TRBD1 (6 bases). The germline gives CDR1 SGHRS, CDR2 YFSETQ. V was trimmed by 4 bases and J by 2 bases, leaving 10 bases between them. CDR3 length: 13 residues. For the CDR3, the DNA is TGCGCCAGCAGCCCCGGACAGACCTACGAGCAGTACTTC. Its protein is CASSPGQTYEQYF.

J is TRBJ2-2 and V is TRBV6-1; TRBD2 is a possible D gene (5 bases). The CDR3 totals 14 residues. Per the germline V gene, CDR1 is MNHNS and CDR2 is SASEGT. The ends were cut back, 7 bases at V and 1 base at J, with 10 bases in the middle. The chain's CDR3 is CASIEGLNTGELFF. CDR3 nucleotides: TGTGCCAGCATAGAGGGTCTGAACACCGGGGAGCTGTTTTTT.

The J gene is TRBJ2-2, the V gene TRBV15, with D maybe TRBD1 (5 bases). This CDR3 is built from 15 residues. V dropped 3 bases and J dropped 6 bases, with 14 bases sitting between them. Germline loops: CDR1 LNHNV, CDR2 YYDKDF (reference sequence). Here the CDR3 DNA reads TGTGCCACCAGCAGGGACAAGTCGTCATCCGGGGAGCTGTTTTTT. Translated, it gives CATSRDKSSSGELFF.

The genes are TRBV14 and TRBJ2-7, with unresolved D. The germline V and J ends were trimmed by 4 bases and 2 bases, with 9 bases remaining between them. Per the germline V gene, CDR1 is SGHDN and CDR2 is FVKESK. The CDR3 has 13 amino acids. The DNA for the CDR3 is TGTGCCAGCAGCCCCATTTCTACCTACGAGCAGTACTTC. It codes for CASSPISTYEQYF.

The chain combines TRBV30 with TRBJ1-4; D uncertain. The CDR3 length is 16 residues. The germline V and J ends were trimmed by 0 bases and 8 bases, with 19 bases remaining between them. Germline lookup yields CDR1 GTSNPN and CDR2 SVGIG (reference sequence). The CDR3 reads CAWSVKGSLAGEKLFF. The CDR3 DNA sequence: TGTGCCTGGAGTGTTAAGGGCAGCCTCGCCGGGGAAAAACTGTTTTTT.

The rearrangement links TRBV6-5 to TRBJ1-3; a weak D match, TRBD1 (5 bases). CDR1 is MNHEY and CDR2 is SVGAGI in the germline V gene. V lost 0 bases to trimming and J lost 4 bases, with 7 bases between them. The CDR3 spans 14 residues. The CDR3 DNA is TGTGCCAGCAGTTACTCGAGGGGAGGAAACACCATATATTTT. This gives the protein CASSYSRGGNTIYF.

The chain has TRBV18 and TRBJ2-4; D is perhaps TRBD1 (5 bases). Trimming stripped 0 bases from V and 8 bases from J, with 8 bases between. CDR1 and CDR2 (germline): KGHSH, LQKENI. This CDR3 spans 13 amino acids. This CDR3 is CASSPPIRDIQYF. The CDR3, as DNA: TGTGCCAGCTCACCACCGATCAGGGACATTCAGTACTTC.

The chain has TRBV5-1 and TRBJ2-7, with D unresolved. The CDR3 length is 13 residues. The germline V gene has CDR1 SGHRS and CDR2 YFSETQ. The V end was cut by 2 bases, the J end by 7 bases, with 13 bases between. The CDR3 sequence is CASSFGYGGEQYF. The CDR3 DNA reads TGCGCCAGCAGCTTTGGATACGGTGGGGAGCAGTACTTC.

This sequence joins TRBV15 and TRBJ2-7; 8 bases map to TRBD1. V trimming: 1 base; J trimming: 2 bases; junction bases outside the gene matches: 4. Per germline, CDR1 LNHNV and CDR2 YYDKDF (reference sequence). The CDR3 runs 15 residues. Written as DNA, the CDR3 is TGTGCCACCAGCAGAGGACAGGGGACCCCCTACGAGCAGTACTTC. Amino acid sequence: CATSRGQGTPYEQYF.

This chain uses TRBV5-5 with TRBJ2-3, with D possibly matching TRBD1 (6 bases). Germline lookup yields CDR1 SGHKS and CDR2 YYEKEE (reference sequence). V was cut by 1 base and J by 2 bases, with 14 bases left in between. This CDR3 has 16 residues. Written as DNA, the CDR3 is TGTGCCAGCAGCTTGATAGGGACAAGAGACACAGATACGCAGTATTTT. Protein product: CASSLIGTRDTDTQYF.

The gene calls are TRBV5-1 and TRBJ1-4; 8 bases line up with TRBD1. This CDR3 has 16 residues. The trim removed 5 bases at V and 4 bases at J, leaving 10 bases unmatched. The V gene's germline CDR1 is SGHRS and CDR2 YFSETQ. As DNA, the CDR3 is TGCGCCAGCAGTCATCGGACAGGGACGTTTAATGAAAAACTGTTTTTT. Translation: CASSHRTGTFNEKLFF.

This chain uses TRBV4-2 with TRBJ2-7; D is possibly TRBD1 or TRBD2 (5 bases each). Germline V gives CDR1 LGHNA, CDR2 YNFKEQ. The CDR3 is made up of 16 amino acids. V gave up 5 bases and J gave up 2 bases, with 19 bases separating them. CDR3 bases: TGTGCCAGCAGCACCAATGTCCGGGACGGCACCTACGAGCAGTACTTC. Translation gives CASSTNVRDGTYEQYF.

The table lists this clone with a few counts. The rearrangement uses TRBV19 and TRBJ1-5, with a weak D call TRBD1 (5 bases). The germline CDR1 and CDR2 sequences are LNHDA and SQIVND (reference sequence). The CDR3 is 15 amino acids. V lost 3 bases and J lost 7, with 16 bases in between. The CDR3 sequence: CASSISGGRKQPQHF. The CDR3 DNA is TGTGCCAGTAGTATCAGCGGGGGAAGGAAGCAGCCCCAGCATTTT.

The rearrangement uses TRBV6-1 and TRBJ2-3; TRBD2 aligns across 8 bases. J was trimmed by 2 bases and V by 5 bases; bases with no gene match: 6. CDR1 MNHNS and CDR2 SASEGT come from the germline V gene. This CDR3 contains 15 residues. CDR3 DNA sequence: TGTGCCAGCAGTATTTTAGCGGGGACCACAGATACGCAGTATTTT. Protein sequence: CASSILAGTTDTQYF.

In its sample, this clone was seen a few times. The chain couples TRBV5-1 to TRBJ2-7; 14 bases line up with TRBD2. Germline trimming cut 4 bases from V and 2 bases from J; bases unmatched to any gene: 2. This CDR3 is 15 amino acids long. CDR1 and CDR2 from the germline V gene are SGHRS and YFSETQ. The CDR3 sequence: CASSPGLAGAYEQYF. The CDR3 nucleotides read TGCGCCAGCAGCCCGGGACTAGCGGGAGCCTACGAGCAGTACTTC.

As DNA, the CDR3 is TGTGCCAGCAGCCAGGGGACCTACGGCACCGGGGAGCTGTTTTTT. Its protein is CASSQGTYGTGELFF. This chain joins TRBV4-2 and TRBJ2-2; tentatively, D is TRBD1 or TRBD2 (5 bases each). This CDR3 region has 15 residues. Per germline, CDR1 LGHNA and CDR2 YNFKEQ. V was clipped by 3 bases and J by 4 bases, with 12 bases between them.

The chain couples TRBV28 to TRBJ2-1; 10 bases line up with TRBD2. The CDR3 has 16 residues. With V trimmed by 1 base and J by 6 bases, 6 bases remained unmatched. Germline V gene lookup returns CDR1 MDHEN and CDR2 SYDVKM. The CDR3 bases are TGTGCCAGCAGTTTATCAGTAGCGGGGGGAAGCAATGAGCAGTTCTTC. This translates into CASSLSVAGGSNEQFF.

CDR3 protein: CASTPGQDTIYF. The CDR3, as DNA: TGTGCCAGCACTCCCGGTCAAGACACCATATATTTT. The chain couples TRBV6-6 to TRBJ1-3; D gene uncertain. This CDR3 is built from 12 residues. V gave up 7 bases and J gave up 8 bases, with 12 bases separating them. CDR1 and CDR2 (germline): MNHNY, SVGAGI (reference sequence).

The CDR3 is CASSQAPQGAANEKLFF. The CDR3 bases are TGTGCCAGCAGCCAAGCCCCACAGGGGGCGGCTAATGAAAAACTGTTTTTT. The chain has TRBV14 and TRBJ1-4; 9 nucleotides line up with TRBD1. Per the germline V gene, CDR1 is SGHDN and CDR2 is FVKESK. The V segment lost 1 base and the J segment 3 bases; nucleotides outside the gene matches: 6. The CDR3 extends over 17 amino acids.

V and J are TRBV5-1 and TRBJ2-5; no definite D call. Trimming removed 3 bases from V and 0 bases from J, with 12 bases in between. The CDR3 runs to 15 residues. CDR1 and CDR2 (germline): SGHRS, YFSETQ. CDR3 residues: CASSYKYKYQETQYF. CDR3 bases: TGCGCCAGCAGCTATAAATATAAGTACCAAGAGACCCAGTACTTC.

The V and J genes are TRBV5-8 and TRBJ1-1; D unclear. CDR1 and CDR2 (germline): SGHTS, YDEGEE. This CDR3 has 16 amino acids. Trimming removed 4 bases at V and 1 base at J, with 17 bases between. The CDR3 loop is CASSKNQRVGNTEAFF. CDR3 DNA: TGTGCCAGCAGCAAAAATCAGAGGGTGGGGAACACTGAAGCTTTCTTT. Variable domain in full (rest from reference TRBV5-8 and TRBJ1-1): EAGVTQSPTHLIKTRGQQATLRCSPISGHTSVYWYQQALGLGLQFLLWYDEGEERNRGNFPPRFSGRQFPNYSSELNVNALELEDSALYLCASSKNQRVGNTEAFFGQGTRLTVV.

The rearrangement joins TRBV27 to TRBJ2-2, with D maybe TRBD2 (6 bases). V was shortened by 10 bases and J by 5 bases, with 14 bases between the two germline ends. Per the germline V gene, CDR1 is MNHEY and CDR2 is SMNVEV (reference sequence). This CDR3 region has 13 residues. The CDR3 coding sequence is TGTGCCACCTTGCTGGAGGGAACCGGGGAGCTGTTTTTT. It encodes CATLLEGTGELFF.

The V and J genes are TRBV5-1 and TRBJ2-3; weak D call: TRBD1 (5 bases). CDR3 length: 15 residues. Germline V lookup: CDR1 SGHRS, CDR2 YFSETQ. The ends were cut back, 0 bases at V and 2 bases at J, with 10 bases in the middle. For the CDR3, the DNA is TGCGCCAGCAGCTTGGTTGACAGTTACACAGATACGCAGTATTTT. It encodes CASSLVDSYTDTQYF. Full variable domain (remainder filled in from reference TRBV5-1 and TRBJ2-3): KAGVTQTPRYLIKTRGQQVTLSCSPISGHRSVSWYQQTPGQGLQFLFEYFSETQRNKGNFPGRFSGRQFSNSRSEMNVSTLELGDSALYLCASSLVDSYTDTQYFGPGTRLTVL.